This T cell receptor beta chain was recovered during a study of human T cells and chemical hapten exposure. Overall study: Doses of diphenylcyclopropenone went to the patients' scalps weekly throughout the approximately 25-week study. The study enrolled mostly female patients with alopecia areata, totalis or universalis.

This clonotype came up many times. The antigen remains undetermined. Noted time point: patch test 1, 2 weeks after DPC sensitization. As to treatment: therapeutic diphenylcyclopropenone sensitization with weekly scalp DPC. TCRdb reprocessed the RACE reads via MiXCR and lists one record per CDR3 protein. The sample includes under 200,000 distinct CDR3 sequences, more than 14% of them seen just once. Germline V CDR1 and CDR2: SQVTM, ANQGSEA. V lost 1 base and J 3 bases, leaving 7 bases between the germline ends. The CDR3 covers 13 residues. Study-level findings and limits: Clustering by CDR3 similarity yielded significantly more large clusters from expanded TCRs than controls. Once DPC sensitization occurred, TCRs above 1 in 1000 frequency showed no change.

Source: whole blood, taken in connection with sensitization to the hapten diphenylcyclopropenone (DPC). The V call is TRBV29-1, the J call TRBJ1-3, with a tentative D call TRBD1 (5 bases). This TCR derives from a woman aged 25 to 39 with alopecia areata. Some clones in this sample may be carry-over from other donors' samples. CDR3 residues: CSVEGQLGNTIYF. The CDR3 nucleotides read TGCAGCGTTGAAGGACAGCTTGGAAACACCATATATTTT.